The T cell receptor (beta chain) described here comes from a study of blood T cell repertoires in COVID-19. This clone has more than one count but fewer than ten. TCRdb keeps only in-frame clones here, not all; method: immunoSEQ multiplex PCR. The sample shows about 110,000 clones, around 81% of them seen only once. The sequence was obtained from a woman in her 70s with acute or convalescent COVID-19. Sequencing was carried out using peripheral blood.

CDR3 in DNA: TGCGCCAGCAGCCAAGATCCCCGACAGGGGGCGATTGAGCAGTTCTTC. Amino acid sequence: CASSQDPRQGAIEQFF. The chain joins TRBV4-1 to TRBJ2-1, with 10 bases fitting TRBD1. Germline V gene data show CDR1 as MGHRA and CDR2 as YSYEKL. The length of the CDR3 is 16 residues. Germline trimming cut 0 bases from V and 9 bases from J; bases unmatched to any gene: 8.